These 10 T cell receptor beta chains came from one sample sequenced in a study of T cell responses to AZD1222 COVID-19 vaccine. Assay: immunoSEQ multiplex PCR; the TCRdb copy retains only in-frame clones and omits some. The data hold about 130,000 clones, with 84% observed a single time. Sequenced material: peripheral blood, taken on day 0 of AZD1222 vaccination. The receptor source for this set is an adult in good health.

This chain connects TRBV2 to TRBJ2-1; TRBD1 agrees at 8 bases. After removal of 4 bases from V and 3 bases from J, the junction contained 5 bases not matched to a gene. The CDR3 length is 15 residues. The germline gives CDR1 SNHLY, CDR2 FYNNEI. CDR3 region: CASSVRQGNYNEQFF. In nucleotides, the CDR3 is TGTGCCAGCAGTGTAAGACAGGGGAACTACAATGAGCAGTTCTTC.

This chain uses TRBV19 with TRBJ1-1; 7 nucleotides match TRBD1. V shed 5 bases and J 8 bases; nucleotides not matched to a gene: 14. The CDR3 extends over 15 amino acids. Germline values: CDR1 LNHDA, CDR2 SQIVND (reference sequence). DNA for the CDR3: TGTGCCAGTAGTTTTATATCAGGGGGATTCTCCGAAGCTTTCTTT. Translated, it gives CASSFISGGFSEAFF.

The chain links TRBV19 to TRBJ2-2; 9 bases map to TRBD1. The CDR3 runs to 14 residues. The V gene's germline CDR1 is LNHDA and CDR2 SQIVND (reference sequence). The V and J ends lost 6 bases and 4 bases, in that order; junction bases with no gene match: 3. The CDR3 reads CASRGTGSTGELFF. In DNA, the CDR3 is TGTGCCAGTAGGGGGACAGGGTCCACCGGGGAGCTGTTTTTT.

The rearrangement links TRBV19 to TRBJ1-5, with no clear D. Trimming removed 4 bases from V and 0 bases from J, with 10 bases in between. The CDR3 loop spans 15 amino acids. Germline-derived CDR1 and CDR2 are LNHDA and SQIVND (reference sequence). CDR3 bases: TGTGCCAGTAGTACCGACGGTTATAGCAATCAGCCCCAGCATTTT. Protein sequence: CASSTDGYSNQPQHF.

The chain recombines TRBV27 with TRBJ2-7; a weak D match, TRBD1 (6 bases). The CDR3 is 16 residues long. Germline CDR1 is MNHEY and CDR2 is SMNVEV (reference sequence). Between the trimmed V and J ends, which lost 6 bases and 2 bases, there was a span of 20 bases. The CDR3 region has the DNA TGTGCCAGCAGCCGGTACACGGGACACCTACCCTACGAGCAGTACTTC. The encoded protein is CASSRYTGHLPYEQYF.

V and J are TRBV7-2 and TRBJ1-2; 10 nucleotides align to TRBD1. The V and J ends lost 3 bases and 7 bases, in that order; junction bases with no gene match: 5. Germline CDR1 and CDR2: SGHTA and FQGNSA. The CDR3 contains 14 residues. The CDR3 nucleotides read TGTGCCAGCAGCTTCCGGGACAGGGGTGTTGGCTACACCTTC. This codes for CASSFRDRGVGYTF. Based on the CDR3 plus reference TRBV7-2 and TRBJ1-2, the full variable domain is GAGVSQSPSNKVTEKGKDVELRCDPISGHTALYWYRQSLGQGLEFLIYFQGNSAPDKSGLPSDRFSAERTGGSVSTLTIQRTQQEDSAVYLCASSFRDRGVGYTFGSGTRLTVV.

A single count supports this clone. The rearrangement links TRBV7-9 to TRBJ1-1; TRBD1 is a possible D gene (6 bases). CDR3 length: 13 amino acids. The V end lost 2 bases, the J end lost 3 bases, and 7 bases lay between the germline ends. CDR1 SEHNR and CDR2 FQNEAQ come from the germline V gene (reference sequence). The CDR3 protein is CASSLQGYTEAFF. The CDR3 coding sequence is TGTGCCAGCAGCTTACAGGGGTACACTGAAGCTTTCTTT.

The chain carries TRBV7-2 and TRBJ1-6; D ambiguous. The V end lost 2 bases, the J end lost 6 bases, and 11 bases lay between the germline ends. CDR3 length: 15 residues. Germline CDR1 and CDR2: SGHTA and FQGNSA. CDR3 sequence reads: CASSLFTNSNSPLHF. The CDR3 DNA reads TGTGCCAGCAGCTTATTCACAAACAGTAATTCACCCCTCCACTTT.

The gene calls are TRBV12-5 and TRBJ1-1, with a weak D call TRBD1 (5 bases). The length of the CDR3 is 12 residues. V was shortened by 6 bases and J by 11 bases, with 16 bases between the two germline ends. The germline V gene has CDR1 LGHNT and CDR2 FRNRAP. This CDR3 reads CASGRGEGLAFF. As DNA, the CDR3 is TGTGCTAGTGGGAGGGGTGAGGGTTTGGCTTTCTTT.

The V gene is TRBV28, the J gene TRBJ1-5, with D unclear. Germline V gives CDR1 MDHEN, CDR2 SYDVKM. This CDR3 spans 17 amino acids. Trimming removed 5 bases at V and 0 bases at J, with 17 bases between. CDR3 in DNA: TGTGCCAGCAGTCCTCCGCGACGGGCTCATAGCAATCAGCCCCAGCATTTT. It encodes CASSPPRRAHSNQPQHF.